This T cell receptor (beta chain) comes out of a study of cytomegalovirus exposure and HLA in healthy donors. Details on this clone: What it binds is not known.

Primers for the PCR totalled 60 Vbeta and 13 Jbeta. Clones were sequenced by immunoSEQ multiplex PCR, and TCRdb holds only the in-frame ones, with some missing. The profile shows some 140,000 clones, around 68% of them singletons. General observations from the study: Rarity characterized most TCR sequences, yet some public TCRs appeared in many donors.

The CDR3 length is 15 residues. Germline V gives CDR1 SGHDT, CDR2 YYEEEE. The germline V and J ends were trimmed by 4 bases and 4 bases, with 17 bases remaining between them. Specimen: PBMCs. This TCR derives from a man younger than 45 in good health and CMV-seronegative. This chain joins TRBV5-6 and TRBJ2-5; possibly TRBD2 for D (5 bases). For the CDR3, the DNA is TGTGCCAGCAGCACGGGGTTATCCCCGCGAGAGACCCAGTACTTC. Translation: CASSTGLSPRETQYF.